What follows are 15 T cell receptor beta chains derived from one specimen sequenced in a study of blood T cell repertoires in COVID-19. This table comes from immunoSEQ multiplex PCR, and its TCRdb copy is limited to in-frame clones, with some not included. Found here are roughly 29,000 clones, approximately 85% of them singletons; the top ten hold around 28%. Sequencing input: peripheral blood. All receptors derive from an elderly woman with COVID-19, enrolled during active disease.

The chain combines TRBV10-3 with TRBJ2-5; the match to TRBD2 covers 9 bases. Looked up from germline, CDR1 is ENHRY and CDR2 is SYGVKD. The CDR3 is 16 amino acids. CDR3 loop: CVTSRGPSGIRETQYF. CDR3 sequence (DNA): TGTGTCACATCCCGGGGGCCTAGCGGGATTCGAGAGACCCAGTACTTC.

CDR3 bases: TGTGCCAGCAGCTTTGGGGCGTGGGAGCAGTACTTC. Translation: CASSFGAWEQYF. This rearrangement joins TRBV5-6 to TRBJ2-7; possible D gene TRBD1, 5 bases. CDR3 length: 12 residues. Germline V lookup: CDR1 SGHDT, CDR2 YYEEEE. Trimming pared 2 bases from V and 7 bases from J, leaving 10 bases between.

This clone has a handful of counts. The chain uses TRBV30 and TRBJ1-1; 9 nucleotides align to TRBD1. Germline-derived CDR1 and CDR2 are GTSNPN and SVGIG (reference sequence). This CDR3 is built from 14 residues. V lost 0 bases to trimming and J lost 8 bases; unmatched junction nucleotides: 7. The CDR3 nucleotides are TGTGCCTGGAGTGTAGTCGGGACAGGGACCGAAGCTTTCTTT. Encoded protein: CAWSVVGTGTEAFF.

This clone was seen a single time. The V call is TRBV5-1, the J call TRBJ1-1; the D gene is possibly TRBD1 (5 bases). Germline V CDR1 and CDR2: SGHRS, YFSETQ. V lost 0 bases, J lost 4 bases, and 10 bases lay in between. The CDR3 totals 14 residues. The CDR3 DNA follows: TGCGCCAGCAGCTTGGATCCTACAGGCACTGAAGCTTTCTTT. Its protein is CASSLDPTGTEAFF.

The CDR3 coding sequence is TGTGCCAGCAGCCCTAAAGGGGGACAAGATACGCAGTATTTT. Its protein product is CASSPKGGQDTQYF. The rearrangement uses TRBV7-3 and TRBJ2-3, with a tentative D call TRBD1 (6 bases). Germline V gives CDR1 SGHTA, CDR2 FQGTGA. V lost 5 bases, J lost 5 bases, and 14 bases lay in between. The CDR3 loop spans 14 amino acids.

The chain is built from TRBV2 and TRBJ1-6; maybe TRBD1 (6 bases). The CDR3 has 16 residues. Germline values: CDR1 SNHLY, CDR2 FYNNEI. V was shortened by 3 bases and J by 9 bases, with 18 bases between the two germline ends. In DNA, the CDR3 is TGTGCCAGCAGTGATAATCGGTTGGGGGCGGGTTCACCCCTCCACTTT. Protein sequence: CASSDNRLGAGSPLHF.

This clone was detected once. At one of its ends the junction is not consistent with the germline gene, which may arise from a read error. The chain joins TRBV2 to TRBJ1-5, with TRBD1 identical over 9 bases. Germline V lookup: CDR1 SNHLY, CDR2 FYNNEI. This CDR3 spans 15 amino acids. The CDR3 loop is CASSEGQGINQPQHF. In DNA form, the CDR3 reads TGTGCCAGCAGCGAAGGACAGGGGATCAATCAGCCCCAGCATTTT.

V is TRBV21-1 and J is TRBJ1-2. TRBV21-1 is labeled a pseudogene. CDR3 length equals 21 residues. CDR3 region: CASSPLGRAGRLSRGDYGYTF. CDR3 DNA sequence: TGTGCCAGCAGCCCCCTCGGGCGGGCAGGTAGATTGTCGCGGGGAGACTATGGCTACACCTTC.

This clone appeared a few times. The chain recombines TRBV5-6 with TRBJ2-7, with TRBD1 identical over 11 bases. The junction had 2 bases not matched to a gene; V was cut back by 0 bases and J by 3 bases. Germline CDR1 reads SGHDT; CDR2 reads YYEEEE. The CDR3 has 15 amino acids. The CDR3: CASSLVGTGGYEQYF. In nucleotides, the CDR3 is TGTGCCAGCAGCTTGGTCGGGACAGGGGGCTACGAGCAGTACTTC.

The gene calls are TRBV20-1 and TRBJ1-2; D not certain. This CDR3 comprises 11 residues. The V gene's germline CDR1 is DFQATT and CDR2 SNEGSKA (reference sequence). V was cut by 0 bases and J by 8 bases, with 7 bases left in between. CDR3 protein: CSARDRLGYTF. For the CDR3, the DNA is TGCAGTGCTAGAGACAGGCTCGGCTACACCTTC.

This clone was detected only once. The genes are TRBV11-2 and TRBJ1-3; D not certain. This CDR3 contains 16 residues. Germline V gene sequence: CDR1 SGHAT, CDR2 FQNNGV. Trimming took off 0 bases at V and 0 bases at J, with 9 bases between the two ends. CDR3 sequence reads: CASSLERSRSGNTIYF. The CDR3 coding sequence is TGTGCCAGCAGCTTAGAACGGTCCCGCTCTGGAAACACCATATATTTT. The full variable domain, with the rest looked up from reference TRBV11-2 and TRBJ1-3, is EAGVAQSPRYKIIEKRQSVAFWCNPISGHATLYWYQQILGQGPKLLIQFQNNGVVDDSQLPKDRFSAERLKGVDSTLKIQPAKLEDSAVYLCASSLERSRSGNTIYFGEGSWLTVV.

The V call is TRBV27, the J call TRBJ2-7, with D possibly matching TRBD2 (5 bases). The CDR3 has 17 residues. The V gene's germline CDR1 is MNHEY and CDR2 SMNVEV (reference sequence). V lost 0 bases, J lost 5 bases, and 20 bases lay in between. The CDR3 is CASSLSLQRTRGNEQYF. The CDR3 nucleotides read TGTGCCAGCAGTTTATCCCTTCAGCGGACCCGCGGCAACGAGCAGTACTTC.

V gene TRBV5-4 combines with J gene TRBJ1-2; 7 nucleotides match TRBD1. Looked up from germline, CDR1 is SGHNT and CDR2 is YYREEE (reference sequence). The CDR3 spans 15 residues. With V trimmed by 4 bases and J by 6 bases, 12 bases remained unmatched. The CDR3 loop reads CASSPTRQGENGYTF. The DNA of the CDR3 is TGTGCCAGCAGCCCAACTAGACAGGGCGAGAATGGCTACACCTTC. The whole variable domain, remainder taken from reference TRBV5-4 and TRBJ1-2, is ETGVTQSPTHLIKTRGQQVTLRCSSQSGHNTVSWYQQALGQGPQFIFQYYREEENGRGNFPPRFSGLQFPNYSSELNVNALELDDSALYLCASSPTRQGENGYTFGSGTRLTVV.

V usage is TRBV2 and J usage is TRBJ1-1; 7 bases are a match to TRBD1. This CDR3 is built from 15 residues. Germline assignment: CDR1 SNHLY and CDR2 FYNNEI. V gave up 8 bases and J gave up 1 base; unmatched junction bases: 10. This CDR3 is CASGIGGSSNTEAFF. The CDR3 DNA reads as TGTGCCAGCGGCATAGGGGGCTCGTCGAACACTGAAGCTTTCTTT.

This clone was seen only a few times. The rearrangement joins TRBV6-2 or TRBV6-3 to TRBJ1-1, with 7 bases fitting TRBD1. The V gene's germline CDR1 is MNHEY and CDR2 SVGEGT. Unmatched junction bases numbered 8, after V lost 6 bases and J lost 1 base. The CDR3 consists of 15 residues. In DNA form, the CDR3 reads TGTGCCAGCAGCCTCCCGACAGGGCGGAACACTGAAGCTTTCTTT. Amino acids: CASSLPTGRNTEAFF.